What follows describes a single T cell receptor (beta chain). Its antigen is undetermined. Germline-derived CDR1 and CDR2 are SEHNR and FQNEAQ (reference sequence). Trimming took off 1 base at V and 1 base at J, with 13 bases between the two ends. This CDR3 has 16 residues. The data belong to a study of neurological immune-mediated disorders. General study results and limits: No CDR3 amino acid sequences were shared by expanded clones across subjects, suggesting private repertoires in all groups.

Synthesis of cDNA was carried out by template-switch 5'RACE. The reaction used 10-nucleotide random UMIs. Whenever a sequencing run was performed, it yielded over 170 million TCR-beta sequences from 15-18 subjects. Using its own MiXCR run on the 5' RACE reads, TCRdb lists one record per CDR3 protein. The sample contains 48,000 or so distinct CDR3 sequences, 10% of which appear only once. The TCR originated in a woman in her thirties or forties with HTLV-1-associated myelopathy (HAM/TSP). The material sequenced was PBMCs. The V gene is TRBV7-9, the J gene TRBJ1-1, with a possible D match to TRBD1 (5 bases). CDR3 loop: CASSLVWMRGNTEAFF. The CDR3 DNA sequence: TGTGCCAGCAGCTTAGTCTGGATGAGGGGGAACACTGAAGCTTTCTTT. Combining the CDR3 with reference TRBV7-9 and TRBJ1-1 gives the whole variable domain DTGVSQNPRHKITKRGQNVTFRCDPISEHNRLYWYRQTLGQGPEFLTYFQNEAQLEKSRLLSDRFSAERPKGSFSTLEIQRTEQGDSAMYLCASSLVWMRGNTEAFFGQGTRLTVV.